The source of this T cell receptor beta chain is a study of CD8 T cells in Susac syndrome. General study results and limits: By the study's own acknowledgment, its TCR sequencing and HLA analysis included relatively few individuals.

To note about this clonotype: The antigen is not known.

RNA in amounts of 0.5 to 1 ug was reverse transcribed with random hexamers. Amplification of the TCR beta CDR3 was carried out by immunoSEQ multiplex PCR, which spanned a total of 54 Vbeta and 13 Jbeta segments. TCRdb processed the immunoSEQ multiplex PCR reads anew with MiXCR; each CDR3 protein has one entry. In the table there are about 140,000 distinct CDR3 sequences, 85% to 95% of which are singletons. Sequencing of TCR beta, carried out with a high-throughput approach, was applied to CD8+ and CD4+ T cells from the blood. In contrast to the negatively isolated CD8+ and CD4+ T cells, TEMRA cells were FACS-enriched. CDR1 SGDLS and CDR2 YYNGEE come from the germline V gene. This CDR3 is built from 16 residues. With 0 bases clipped from V and 4 bases from J, the junction kept 9 bases outside the gene matches.

The clonotype comes from a human donor with multiple sclerosis. V usage is TRBV9 and J usage is TRBJ1-2; 7 bases are a match to TRBD1. The sample taken for sequencing was CD4+ T cells from PBMCs. CDR3: CASSVAAQGRPYGYTF. Here the CDR3 DNA reads TGTGCCAGCAGCGTAGCTGCACAGGGGAGACCCTATGGCTACACCTTC.